This T cell receptor (beta chain) appears in the sequencing data of a study of long-term antiretroviral therapy in people with HIV. The immunoSEQ assay was v3.0, run at survey level. Generated by immunoSEQ multiplex PCR, the TCRdb table keeps only in-frame clones and is missing some. The repertoire has tens of thousands of clones, roughly four fifths of them found once; the top ten carry roughly 14%. This clone has just one count. Antigen: not known. The V gene's germline CDR1 is MDHEN and CDR2 SYDVKM. Deletions cut 5 bases from V and 6 bases from J, with 16 bases between. CDR3 length equals 15 residues. Treatment locations for all participants with HIV were in the United States. Until DNA extraction, the samples held between about 1-10 million cryopreserved PBMC. Notes on the study in general: Pre-ART expanded TRB clones stayed dominant throughout, though often decreasing after ART. Blood in the study was drawn between 2004 and 2017, possibly under older ART regimens, which may be less effective than current ones.

The TCR was taken from a man aged 18 to 29 with HIV. Sequencing used unsorted PBMCs, obtained 0.3 years after starting antiretroviral therapy. The rearrangement links TRBV28 to TRBJ2-2, with D unclear. CDR3 in amino acids: CASSLTSSRAGELFF. The CDR3, as DNA: TGTGCCAGCAGTCTGACCTCGTCCCGGGCCGGGGAGCTGTTTTTT.